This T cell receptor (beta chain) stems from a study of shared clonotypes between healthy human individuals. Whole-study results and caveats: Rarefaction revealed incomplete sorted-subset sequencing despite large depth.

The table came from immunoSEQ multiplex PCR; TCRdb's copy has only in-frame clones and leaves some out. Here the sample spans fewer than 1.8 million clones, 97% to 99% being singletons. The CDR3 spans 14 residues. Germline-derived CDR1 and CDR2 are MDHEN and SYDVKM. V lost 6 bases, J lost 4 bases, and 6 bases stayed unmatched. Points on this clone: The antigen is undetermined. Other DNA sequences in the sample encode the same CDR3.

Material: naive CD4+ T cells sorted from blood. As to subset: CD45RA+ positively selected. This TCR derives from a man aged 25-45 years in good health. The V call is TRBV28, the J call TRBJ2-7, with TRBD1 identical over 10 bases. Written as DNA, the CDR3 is TGTGCCAGCAGAAGGGACAGGGGAAGTTACGAGCAGTACTTC. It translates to CASRRDRGSYEQYF.